Listed below are T cell receptor beta chains from one sample, sequenced in a study of T cell changes during pregnancy in multiple sclerosis. Clones were sequenced by immunoSEQ multiplex PCR, and TCRdb holds only the in-frame ones, with some missing. The sample lists approximately 65,000 clones, around 91% seen once, with over 1.2% in the top ten. This specimen consisted of peripheral blood, obtained in the third trimester of pregnancy. The origin of the receptors is a female donor in good health, enrolled as a control in a pregnancy study. Both conserved end residues are part of each CDR3. Clone sizes are given selectively: once, few, many, or a class where the clone is expanded.

>TRBV16|.
CASSQGLAGGAGANVLTF
>TRBV14|once
CASSHSGTGGYGYTF
>TRBV6-1|.
CASSEAGSKGGYTF
>TRBV27|.
CASSSHSGGADEQYF
>TRBV11-1|.
CASSAGQVGIGKETQYF
>TRBV21-1|.
CASPLERHQQETQYF
>TRBV7-2|.
CASSSTTSSGGAKQYF
>TRBV18|.
CASSLPNEKLFF
>TRBV9|.
CASSLGGLTGELFF
>TRBV29-1|.
CSVVDSHSNQPQHF
>TRBV5-4|.
CASSHRGETNEKLFF
>TRBV9|once
CASSYRDSHTDTQYF
>TRBV4-1|.
CASSQDRYTGGYTF
>TRBV7-6|few
CASTYSLYNSPLHF
>TRBV9|.
CASSIGTSNEQFF
>TRBV29-1|.
CSVEESGQGLYEQYF
>TRBV30|.
CAWSVGAGGDTQYF
>TRBV7-3|once
CASSLLAGGPTSSYNEQFF